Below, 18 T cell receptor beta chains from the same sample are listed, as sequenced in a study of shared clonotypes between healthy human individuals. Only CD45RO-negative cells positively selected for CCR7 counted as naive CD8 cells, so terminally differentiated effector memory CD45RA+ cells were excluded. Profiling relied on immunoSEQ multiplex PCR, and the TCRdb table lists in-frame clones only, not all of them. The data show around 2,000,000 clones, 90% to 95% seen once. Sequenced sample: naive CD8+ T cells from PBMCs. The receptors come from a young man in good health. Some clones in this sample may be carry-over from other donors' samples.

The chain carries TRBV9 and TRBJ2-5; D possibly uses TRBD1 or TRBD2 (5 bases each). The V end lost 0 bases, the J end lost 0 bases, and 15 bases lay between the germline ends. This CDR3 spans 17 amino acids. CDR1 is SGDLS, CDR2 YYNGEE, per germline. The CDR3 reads CASSVGWGSLYQETQYF. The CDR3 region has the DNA TGTGCCAGCAGCGTAGGGTGGGGGTCTCTCTACCAAGAGACCCAGTACTTC.

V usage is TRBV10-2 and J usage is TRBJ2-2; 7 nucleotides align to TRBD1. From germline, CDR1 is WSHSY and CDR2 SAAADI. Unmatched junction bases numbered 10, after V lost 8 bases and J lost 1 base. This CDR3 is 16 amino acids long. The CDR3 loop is CASLPSGTENTGELFF. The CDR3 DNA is TGCGCCAGCTTGCCCTCCGGGACAGAGAACACCGGGGAGCTGTTTTTT.

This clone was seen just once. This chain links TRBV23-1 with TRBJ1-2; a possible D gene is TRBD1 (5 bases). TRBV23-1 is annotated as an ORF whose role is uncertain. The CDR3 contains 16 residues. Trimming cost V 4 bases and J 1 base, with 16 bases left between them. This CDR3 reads CASSRDCALLNYGYTF. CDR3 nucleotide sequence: TGCGCCAGCAGTCGGGACTGCGCTTTACTTAACTATGGCTACACCTTC.

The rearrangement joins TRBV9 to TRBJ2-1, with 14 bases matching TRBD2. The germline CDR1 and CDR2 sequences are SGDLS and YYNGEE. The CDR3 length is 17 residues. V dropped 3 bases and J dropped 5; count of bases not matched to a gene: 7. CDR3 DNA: TGTGCCAGCAGCGACCCCCGGGGACTAGCGGGAGACAATGAGCAGTTCTTC. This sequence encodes CASSDPRGLAGDNEQFF.

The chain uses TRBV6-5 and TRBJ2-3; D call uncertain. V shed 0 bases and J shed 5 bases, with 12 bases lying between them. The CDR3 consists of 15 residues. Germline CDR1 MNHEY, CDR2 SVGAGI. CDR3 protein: CASSYSPGLGDTQYF. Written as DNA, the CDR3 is TGTGCCAGCAGTTACTCTCCCGGGTTGGGAGATACGCAGTATTTT.

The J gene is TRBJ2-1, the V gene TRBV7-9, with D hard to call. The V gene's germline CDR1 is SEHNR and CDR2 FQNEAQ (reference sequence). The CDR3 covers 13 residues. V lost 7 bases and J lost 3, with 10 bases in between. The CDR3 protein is CASIPPFYNEQFF. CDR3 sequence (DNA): TGTGCCAGCATCCCCCCTTTCTACAATGAGCAGTTCTTC.

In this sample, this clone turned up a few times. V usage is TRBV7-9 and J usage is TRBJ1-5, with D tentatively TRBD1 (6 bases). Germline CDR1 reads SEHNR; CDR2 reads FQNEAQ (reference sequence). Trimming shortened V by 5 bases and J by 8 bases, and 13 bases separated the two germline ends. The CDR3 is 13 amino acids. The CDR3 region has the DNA TGTGCCAGCAGCGCTACAGGGTGGGAGCCCCAGCATTTT. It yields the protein CASSATGWEPQHF.

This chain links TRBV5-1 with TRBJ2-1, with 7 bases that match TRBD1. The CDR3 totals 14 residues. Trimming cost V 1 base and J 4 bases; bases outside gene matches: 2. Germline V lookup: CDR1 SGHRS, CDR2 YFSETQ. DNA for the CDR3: TGCGCCAGCAGCTTGCGGGACAGTTACAATGAGCAGTTCTTC. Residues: CASSLRDSYNEQFF.

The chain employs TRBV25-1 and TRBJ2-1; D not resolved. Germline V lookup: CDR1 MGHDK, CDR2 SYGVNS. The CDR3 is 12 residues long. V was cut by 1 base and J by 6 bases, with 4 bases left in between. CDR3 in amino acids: CASSEWRNEQFF. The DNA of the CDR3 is TGTGCCAGCAGTGAATGGCGCAATGAGCAGTTCTTC.

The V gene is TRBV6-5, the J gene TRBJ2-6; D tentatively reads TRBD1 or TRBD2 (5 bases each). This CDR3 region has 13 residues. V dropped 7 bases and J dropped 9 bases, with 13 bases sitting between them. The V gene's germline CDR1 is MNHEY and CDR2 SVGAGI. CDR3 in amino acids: CASTGQVGNVLTF. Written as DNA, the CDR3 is TGTGCCAGCACGGGGCAGGTGGGCAACGTCCTGACTTTC.

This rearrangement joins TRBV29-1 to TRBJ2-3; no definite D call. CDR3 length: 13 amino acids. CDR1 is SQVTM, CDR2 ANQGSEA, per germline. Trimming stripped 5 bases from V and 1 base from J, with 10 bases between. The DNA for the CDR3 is TGCAGCGTTCTGGGTGGAGGCACAGATACGCAGTATTTT. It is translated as CSVLGGGTDTQYF.

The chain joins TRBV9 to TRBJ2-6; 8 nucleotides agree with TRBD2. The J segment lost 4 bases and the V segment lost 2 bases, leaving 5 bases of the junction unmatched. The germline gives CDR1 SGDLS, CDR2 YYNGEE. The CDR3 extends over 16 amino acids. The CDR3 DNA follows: TGTGCCAGCAGCGTGAGTAGCGGGACAGGGGCCAACGTCCTGACTTTC. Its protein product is CASSVSSGTGANVLTF. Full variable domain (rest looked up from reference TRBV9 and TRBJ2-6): DSGVTQTPKHLITATGQRVTLRCSPRSGDLSVYWYQQSLDQGLQFLIQYYNGEERAKGNILERFSAQQFPDLHSELNLSSLELGDSALYFCASSVSSGTGANVLTFGAGSRLTVL.

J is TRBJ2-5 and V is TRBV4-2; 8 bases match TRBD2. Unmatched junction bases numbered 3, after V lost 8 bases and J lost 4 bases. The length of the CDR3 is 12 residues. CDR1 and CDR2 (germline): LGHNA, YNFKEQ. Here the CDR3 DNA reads TGTGCCAGCGAGCGGGAGAGAGAGACCCAGTACTTC. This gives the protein CASERERETQYF.

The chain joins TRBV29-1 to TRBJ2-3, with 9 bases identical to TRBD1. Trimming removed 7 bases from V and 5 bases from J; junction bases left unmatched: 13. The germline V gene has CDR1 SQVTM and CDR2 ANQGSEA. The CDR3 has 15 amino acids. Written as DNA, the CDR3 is TGCAGCGCGTACGCCGGGACAGGGATGGTAGATACGCAGTATTTT. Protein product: CSAYAGTGMVDTQYF.

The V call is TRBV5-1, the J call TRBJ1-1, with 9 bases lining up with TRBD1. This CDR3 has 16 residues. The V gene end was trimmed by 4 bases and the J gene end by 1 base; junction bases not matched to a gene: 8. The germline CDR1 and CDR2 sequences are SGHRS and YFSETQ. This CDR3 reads CASSPGRDRANTEAFF. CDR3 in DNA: TGCGCCAGCAGCCCCGGCCGGGACAGGGCGAACACTGAAGCTTTCTTT.

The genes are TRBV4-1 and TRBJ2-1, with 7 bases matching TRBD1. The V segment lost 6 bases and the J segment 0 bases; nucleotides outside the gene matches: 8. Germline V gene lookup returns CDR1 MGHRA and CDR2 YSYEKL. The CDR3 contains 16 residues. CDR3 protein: CASRLGTASSYNEQFF. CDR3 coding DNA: TGCGCCAGCAGACTAGGGACAGCTAGCTCCTACAATGAGCAGTTCTTC.

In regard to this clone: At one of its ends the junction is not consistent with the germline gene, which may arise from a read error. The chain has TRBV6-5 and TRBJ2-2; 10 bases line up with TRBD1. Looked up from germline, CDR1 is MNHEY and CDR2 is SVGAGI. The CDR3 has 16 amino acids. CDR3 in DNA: TGTACCAGCAGTTACTCTGGGACAGGGGACACCGGGGAGCTGTTTTTT. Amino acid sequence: CTSSYSGTGDTGELFF.

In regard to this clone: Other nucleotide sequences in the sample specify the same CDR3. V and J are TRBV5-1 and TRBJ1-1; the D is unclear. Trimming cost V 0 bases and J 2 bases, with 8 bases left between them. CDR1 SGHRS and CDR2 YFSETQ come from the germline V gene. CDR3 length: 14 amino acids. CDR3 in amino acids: CASSLAGTNTEAFF. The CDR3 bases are TGCGCCAGCAGCTTGGCAGGCACTAACACTGAAGCTTTCTTT.